This T cell receptor (beta chain) came from a study of cytomegalovirus exposure and HLA in healthy donors. Germline V gene lookup returns CDR1 SGDLS and CDR2 YYNGEE. The ends were cut back, 0 bases at V and 0 bases at J, with 9 bases in the middle. The CDR3 consists of 16 residues. The PCR used 60 Vbeta and 13 Jbeta primers. Profiling relied on immunoSEQ multiplex PCR, and the TCRdb table lists in-frame clones only, not all of them. Here the sample spans around 130,000 clones, roughly four fifths being singletons. This clone was found a few times. Its antigen is currently unknown. Findings of the study overall: A later analysis showed TCR association rates differing by HLA locus, peaking at DRB1 and lowest at HLA-C. Available immune exposure information was restricted to CMV serostatus only. Most of the CMV-associated TCR beta chains (in a later analysis) appeared to be HLA-restricted. Sequencing likely produced, as an artifact, a cluster of highly shared sequence variants.

Source material: PBMCs. This rearrangement joins TRBV9 to TRBJ1-4; D is uncertain. This clonotype was obtained from a man in his forties or fifties in good health and CMV-seronegative. The CDR3 sequence is CASSVASGTTNEKLFF. The CDR3, as DNA: TGTGCCAGCAGCGTAGCTTCGGGGACAACTAATGAAAAACTGTTTTTT.